The 18 T cell receptor beta chains below all came from one sample that was sequenced in a study of early T cells in non-severe SARS-CoV-2 infection (dated by TCRdb to the early 2020s). The library was produced with 5' RACE. The instrument was a NextSeq 500. The raw public reads went through TCRdb reprocessing: fastp at Q25, MiXCR clone calling, in-frame beta chains kept. Entries are consolidated by CDR3 protein sequence, retaining the most common genes and DNA. The sample table shows roughly 97,000 distinct CDR3 sequences, and roughly 11% are seen once. The ten top clones hold approximately 4.7% of the sample. The source was whole blood, collected at baseline. All receptors derive from an adult who was a healthcare worker with PCR-confirmed SARS-CoV-2 infection or an uninfected control (not recorded which).

This clonotype was seen ten or more times. This chain uses TRBV12-3 or TRBV12-4 with TRBJ1-2; D unresolved. The CDR3 contains 13 residues. Trimming took 5 bases from V and 6 from J, leaving 13 bases between them. The CDR3 reads CASSVDMGHGYTF. The CDR3 DNA reads as TGTGCCAGCAGTGTAGACATGGGCCATGGCTACACCTTC.

The chain recombines TRBV13 with TRBJ1-2; D call uncertain. The CDR3 loop spans 15 amino acids. Germline assignment: CDR1 PRHDT and CDR2 FYEKMQ (reference sequence). V was cut by 0 bases and J by 0 bases, with 8 bases left in between. The CDR3 sequence is CASSLGKPANYGYTF. The CDR3 nucleotides are TGTGCCAGCAGCTTAGGCAAACCCGCTAACTATGGCTACACCTTC.

The gene calls are TRBV12-3 or TRBV12-4 and TRBJ1-1; 10 bases match TRBD1. Germline trimming cut 4 bases from V and 5 bases from J; bases unmatched to any gene: 4. The CDR3 totals 14 residues. The CDR3 DNA sequence: TGTGCCAGCAGTTGGACAGGGGGTAATACTGAAGCTTTCTTT. Amino acid sequence: CASSWTGGNTEAFF.

The V and J genes are TRBV20-1 and TRBJ1-2; 9 nucleotides align to TRBD1. Germline V CDR1 and CDR2: DFQATT, SNEGSKA (reference sequence). The CDR3 loop spans 13 amino acids. Trimming at V came to 3 bases and at J to 6 bases, leaving 5 bases not matched to a gene. The DNA for the CDR3 is TGCAGTGCTAGTACAGGGGGCGAGGATGGCTACACCTTC. Translating it yields CSASTGGEDGYTF.

This clonotype appeared many times. The chain joins TRBV5-6 to TRBJ2-4; D ambiguous. The CDR3 loop spans 13 amino acids. The germline V gene has CDR1 SGHDT and CDR2 YYEEEE. V lost 1 base and J 7 bases, leaving 9 bases between the germline ends. CDR3 coding DNA: TGTGCCAGCAGCTTGTTAATGGACAACATTCAGTACTTC. This gives the protein CASSLLMDNIQYF. The whole variable domain, remainder taken from reference TRBV5-6 and TRBJ2-4, is DAGVTQSPTHLIKTRGQQVTLRCSPKSGHDTVSWYQQALGQGPQFIFQYYEEEERQRGNFPDRFSGHQFPNYSSELNVNALLLGDSALYLCASSLLMDNIQYFGAGTRLSVL.

This clonotype has just a few counts. The chain couples TRBV5-5 to TRBJ2-3; D call uncertain. The V gene lost 4 bases and the J gene lost 4 bases, with 10 bases spanning the gap. The CDR3 covers 13 residues. Germline V lookup: CDR1 SGHKS, CDR2 YYEKEE (reference sequence). The DNA for the CDR3 is TGTGCCAGCAGCCCCTTAAGCGCAGATACGCAGTATTTT. Residues: CASSPLSADTQYF.

This clonotype has ten or more counts. This chain links TRBV29-1 with TRBJ1-1, with a possible D match to TRBD1 (6 bases). Germline CDR1 reads SQVTM; CDR2 reads ANQGSEA. The CDR3 runs 13 residues. Deletions cut 6 bases from V and 4 bases from J, with 15 bases between. CDR3: CSVYRVGSTEAFF. Written as DNA, the CDR3 is TGCAGCGTGTACAGGGTAGGAAGCACTGAAGCTTTCTTT.

This clonotype has just a few counts. The J gene is TRBJ1-1, the V gene TRBV5-1; 10 nucleotides match TRBD1. The V gene's germline CDR1 is SGHRS and CDR2 YFSETQ. There are 14 residues in the CDR3. Losses at the gene ends were 4 bases for V and 5 bases for J; bases not matched to a gene: 5. CDR3 sequence: CASSAGQGRTEAFF. As DNA, the CDR3 is TGCGCCAGCAGCGCGGGACAGGGGAGGACTGAAGCTTTCTTT.

The chain carries TRBV28 and TRBJ2-7; D is uncertain. Germline CDR1 reads MDHEN; CDR2 reads SYDVKM. The CDR3 runs 13 residues. Trimming left V 6 bases short and J 2 bases short, with 11 bases between. CDR3 residues: CASSRPSTYEQYF. As DNA, the CDR3 is TGTGCCAGCAGCCGCCCCAGTACCTACGAGCAGTACTTC.

This clonotype was recorded a few times. The chain uses TRBV7-8 and TRBJ2-3; 8 nucleotides agree with TRBD2. The trim removed 1 base at V and 2 bases at J, leaving 5 bases unmatched. Germline V gene data show CDR1 as SGHVS and CDR2 as FQNEAQ. The CDR3 is 16 residues long. CDR3 in amino acids: CASSLGAGGDTDTQYF. CDR3 coding DNA: TGTGCCAGCAGCTTAGGGGCGGGGGGCGACACAGATACGCAGTATTTT.

In this sample, this clonotype turned up many times. The chain is built from TRBV12-3 or TRBV12-4 and TRBJ2-7; 9 bases line up with TRBD2. Losses at the gene ends were 8 bases for V and 6 bases for J; bases not matched to a gene: 17. This CDR3 spans 16 amino acids. The CDR3 loop is CASRLGGGSGSGEQYF. The CDR3 region has the DNA TGTGCCAGCCGCTTAGGTGGGGGTAGCGGGAGCGGCGAGCAGTACTTC.

The rearrangement links TRBV7-3 to TRBJ2-2, with D tentatively TRBD2 (6 bases). CDR1 is SGHTA and CDR2 is FQGTGA in the germline V gene. The CDR3 loop spans 12 amino acids. CDR3 in DNA: TGTGAGGCGGGGACGAACACCGGGGAGCTGTTTTTT. It is translated as CEAGTNTGELFF.

This clonotype was counted only a few times. The rearrangement uses TRBV5-8 and TRBJ2-7; TRBD1 matches 9 bases. The ends lost 7 bases at V and 5 bases at J; junction bases unmatched: 13. The CDR3 is 15 residues long. The V gene's germline CDR1 is SGHTS and CDR2 YDEGEE. Written as DNA, the CDR3 is TGTGCCAGCCCATTCTCCGGGACAGGGAATGACGAGCAGTACTTC. Its protein is CASPFSGTGNDEQYF. Looking up the rest from reference TRBV5-8 and TRBJ2-7 gives the full variable domain: EAGVTQSPTHLIKTRGQQATLRCSPISGHTSVYWYQQALGLGLQFLLWYDEGEERNRGNFPPRFSGRQFPNYSSELNVNALELEDSALYLCASPFSGTGNDEQYFGPGTRLTVT.

The J gene is TRBJ2-7, the V gene TRBV28, with D perhaps TRBD1 (5 bases). CDR3 size: 14 residues. Deletions cut 4 bases from V and 6 bases from J, with 16 bases between. The V gene's germline CDR1 is MDHEN and CDR2 SYDVKM. CDR3 sequence reads: CASSWTISLREQYF. In nucleotides, the CDR3 is TGTGCCAGCAGTTGGACAATCTCGCTCCGCGAGCAGTACTTC.

This clonotype was seen at least ten times. The rearrangement uses TRBV6-6 and TRBJ1-1; D gene unclear. Germline V gives CDR1 MNHNY, CDR2 SVGAGI (reference sequence). The CDR3 covers 12 residues. Deletions cut 4 bases from V and 10 bases from J, with 13 bases between. The CDR3 sequence is CASSFGESAAFF. The CDR3 DNA sequence: TGTGCCAGCAGTTTCGGGGAATCTGCAGCTTTCTTT.

The sample holds many counts of this clonotype. The chain combines TRBV7-3 with TRBJ2-1; D unresolved. This CDR3 has 13 residues. CDR1 SGHTA and CDR2 FQGTGA come from the germline V gene. V was clipped by 2 bases and J by 10 bases, with 12 bases between them. CDR3 bases: TGTGCCAGCAGCTTAGACCACCGTAAGGAGCAGTTCTTC. As protein: CASSLDHRKEQFF.

The chain has TRBV25-1 and TRBJ2-7; 12 nucleotides agree with TRBD1. Germline-derived CDR1 and CDR2 are MGHDK and SYGVNS. CDR3 length: 16 residues. The V and J ends lost 2 bases and 5 bases, in that order; junction bases with no gene match: 7. The CDR3 loop is CASSELGTGGGNEQYF. The CDR3 DNA follows: TGTGCCAGCAGTGAACTCGGGACAGGGGGCGGGAACGAGCAGTACTTC.

This clonotype has just a few counts. This chain links TRBV25-1 with TRBJ1-2; perhaps TRBD1 as D (5 bases). Trimming took off 8 bases at V and 8 bases at J, with 18 bases between the two ends. Per germline, CDR1 MGHDK and CDR2 SYGVNS. CDR3 size: 13 residues. CDR3 bases: TGTGCCAGCTCGGAGGGGATTTATGAGGGCTACACCTTC. As protein: CASSEGIYEGYTF.